The source of this TCR beta chain is a study of OX40 agonist ivuxolimab in advanced cancers. Study-level information: Partial responses were seen in three patients, one with hepatocellular carcinoma and two with cutaneous melanoma. Broader study findings: By week 6 at 0.1 to 3.0 mg/kg, blood CD4+ and CD8+ T cells had expanded clonally.

The CDR3 contains 14 residues. V shed 6 bases and J shed 2 bases, with 13 bases lying between them. Germline CDR1 PRHDT, CDR2 FYEKMQ (reference sequence). This clone was counted between two and nine times. Its antigen is unknown. TCRdb's copy holds only in-frame clones and misses some; the assay was immunoSEQ multiplex PCR. This table has 9,500 to 15,000 clones, about 83% appearing once. Specimen: CD4+ or CD8+ T cells sorted from blood, collected in a trial of the OX40 agonist ivuxolimab. This TCR was recovered from an adult with an advanced solid tumor such as melanoma, head and neck, liver or kidney cancer. The chain links TRBV13 to TRBJ1-1; D may be TRBD1 (5 bases). This CDR3 reads CASRAATGNTEAFF. CDR3 nucleotide sequence: TGTGCCAGCAGAGCGGCAACAGGAAACACTGAAGCTTTCTTT.